These 23 T cell receptor beta chains share one sample of origin, sequenced in a study of shared clonotypes between healthy human individuals. Naive CD8 populations comprised CD45RO-negative cells positively selected for CCR7, excluding terminally differentiated effector memory CD45RA+ cells. The repertoire was sequenced with immunoSEQ multiplex PCR; TCRdb's copy has only in-frame clones and lacks some. The sample has about 2.1 million clones, 93% seen once; the top ten hold more than 1.5%. The sequenced sample consisted of naive CD8+ T cells from PBMCs. These receptors came from a young man in good health. Some clones in this sample may be carry-over from other donors' samples.

This rearrangement joins TRBV11-2 to TRBJ2-7, with D possibly matching TRBD2 (6 bases). CDR1 is SGHAT and CDR2 is FQNNGV in the germline V gene. The CDR3 length is 13 residues. Trimming cost V 5 bases and J 3 bases, with 11 bases left between them. CDR3 DNA: TGTGCCAGCAGCCCGGGGGTTCACTACGAGCAGTACTTC. It yields the protein CASSPGVHYEQYF.

The rearrangement joins TRBV29-1 to TRBJ1-1; D ambiguous. The CDR3 is 11 amino acids. Germline V CDR1 and CDR2: SQVTM, ANQGSEA. The V and J ends lost 5 bases and 3 bases respectively, with 7 bases between them. CDR3 residues: CSVFEYTEAFF. The DNA for the CDR3 is TGCAGCGTTTTCGAGTACACTGAAGCTTTCTTT.

The rearrangement links TRBV2 to TRBJ2-3; either TRBD1 or TRBD2 may supply D (5 bases each). The germline CDR1 and CDR2 sequences are SNHLY and FYNNEI. V gave up 3 bases and J gave up 3 bases, with 25 bases separating them. CDR3 size: 19 residues. The CDR3 spells CASSDGLSSGPWGTDTQYF. In DNA, the CDR3 is TGTGCCAGCAGTGACGGGCTGAGCTCGGGACCCTGGGGGACAGATACGCAGTATTTT.

This clone was found a few times. Here the CDR3 DNA reads TGTGCCAGCAGCTTTCGGACGGATGAAGCTTTCTTT. This codes for CASSFRTDEAFF. This chain uses TRBV5-6 with TRBJ1-1; no definite D call. The germline V gene has CDR1 SGHDT and CDR2 YYEEEE. There are 12 residues in the CDR3. Between the trimmed V and J ends, which lost 2 bases and 7 bases, there was a span of 9 bases.

The chain couples TRBV2 to TRBJ2-5, with 7 bases identical to TRBD2. The CDR3 length is 16 residues. Germline CDR1 reads SNHLY; CDR2 reads FYNNEI. V lost 6 bases, J lost 5 bases, and 15 bases stayed unmatched. The CDR3 protein is CASRGDWREIGETQYF. The CDR3 bases are TGTGCCAGCAGGGGGGACTGGCGGGAGATCGGGGAGACCCAGTACTTC. Full variable domain (remainder filled in from reference TRBV2 and TRBJ2-5): EPEVTQTPSHQVTQMGQEVILRCVPISNHLYFYWYRQILGQKVEFLVSFYNNEISEKSEIFDDQFSVERPDGSNFTLKIRSTKLEDSAMYFCASRGDWREIGETQYFGPGTRLLVL.

The rearrangement uses TRBV6-5 and TRBJ2-2; the match to TRBD2 covers 10 bases. After removal of 7 bases from V and 5 bases from J, the junction contained 7 bases not matched to a gene. The CDR3 runs to 15 residues. Germline V CDR1 and CDR2: MNHEY, SVGAGI. CDR3 residues: CASTVAGGGTGELFF. The CDR3 DNA reads TGTGCCAGCACCGTAGCGGGAGGAGGTACCGGGGAGCTGTTTTTT.

The chain employs TRBV10-3 and TRBJ2-1; 7 bases match TRBD2. The germline V gene has CDR1 ENHRY and CDR2 SYGVKD. The CDR3 loop spans 17 amino acids. Trimming removed 6 bases from V and 0 bases from J; junction bases left unmatched: 11. The CDR3, as DNA: TGTGCCATCAGGGGAGGACCGCTAGCGGACTCCTACAATGAGCAGTTCTTC. Protein product: CAIRGGPLADSYNEQFF.

V gene TRBV7-6 combines with J gene TRBJ2-3; the match to TRBD2 covers 8 bases. With V trimmed by 1 base and J by 0 bases, 3 bases remained unmatched. The CDR3 covers 16 residues. The germline V gene has CDR1 SGHVS and CDR2 FNYEAQ. The CDR3 region has the DNA TGTGCCAGCAGCTTAGAGGTAGCGGGGAGCACAGATACGCAGTATTTT. Protein sequence: CASSLEVAGSTDTQYF.

V usage is TRBV4-1 and J usage is TRBJ1-5; TRBD1 might be the D (5 bases). V lost 0 bases, J lost 2 bases, and 11 bases lay in between. The germline CDR1 and CDR2 sequences are MGHRA and YSYEKL. The CDR3 has 16 residues. The CDR3 region has the DNA TGCGCCAGCAGCCAAGAGGGGGTTTACGGCAATCAGCCCCAGCATTTT. It translates to CASSQEGVYGNQPQHF.

The genes are TRBV14 and TRBJ2-7; no clear D gene. Germline CDR1 SGHDN, CDR2 FVKESK. The V end was cut by 1 base, the J end by 7 bases, with 11 bases between. The CDR3 is 13 residues long. CDR3 residues: CASSQGRAREQYF. In DNA form, the CDR3 reads TGTGCCAGCAGCCAAGGGAGAGCGCGAGAGCAGTACTTC.

The rearrangement joins TRBV5-8 to TRBJ2-2, with D uncertain. V lost 1 base and J lost 6, with 7 bases in between. This CDR3 comprises 13 residues. Germline loops: CDR1 SGHTS, CDR2 YDEGEE. This CDR3 is CASSLFGPGELFF. CDR3 bases: TGTGCCAGCAGCTTGTTCGGTCCCGGGGAGCTGTTTTTT.

This clone was picked up one time. The chain has TRBV2 and TRBJ2-2; 9 bases fit TRBD1. CDR1 is SNHLY and CDR2 is FYNNEI in the germline V gene. The CDR3 extends over 17 amino acids. V shed 0 bases, J shed 3 bases, and the junction held 5 bases outside the gene matches. CDR3 nucleotides: TGTGCCAGCAGTGAAGCGCACAGGGGGCTAGACACCGGGGAGCTGTTTTTT. It codes for CASSEAHRGLDTGELFF.

Concerning this clone: Other DNA sequences in the same sample also yield this CDR3. The chain uses TRBV6-5 and TRBJ2-2; D could derive from TRBD1 or TRBD2 (5 bases each). This CDR3 is built from 16 residues. Germline CDR1 and CDR2: MNHEY and SVGAGI. V was shortened by 0 bases and J by 3 bases, with 11 bases between the two germline ends. The chain's CDR3 is CASSYSVGEDTGELFF. The CDR3 DNA reads TGTGCCAGCAGTTACTCGGTGGGGGAAGACACCGGGGAGCTGTTTTTT.

The V call is TRBV9, the J call TRBJ2-2, with TRBD2 identical over 13 bases. The germline V gene encodes CDR1 SGDLS and CDR2 YYNGEE. The V segment lost 1 base and the J segment 0 bases; nucleotides outside the gene matches: 6. The CDR3 length is 19 residues. The CDR3 region has the DNA TGTGCCAGCAGCGTAAGGACTAGCGGGAGAGCTGCGAACACCGGGGAGCTGTTTTTT. Its protein product is CASSVRTSGRAANTGELFF.

In regard to this clone: Different DNA sequences within this sample yield the same CDR3. This rearrangement joins TRBV27 to TRBJ1-1; D gene uncertain. Germline-derived CDR1 and CDR2 are MNHEY and SMNVEV (reference sequence). The CDR3 runs 13 residues. Trimming removed 8 bases from V and 4 bases from J, with 14 bases in between. The CDR3 spells CASSPGGRTEAFF. CDR3 nucleotide sequence: TGTGCCAGCTCACCGGGTGGGCGCACTGAAGCTTTCTTT.

The chain employs TRBV6-1 and TRBJ2-3; 7 bases are a match to TRBD2. V gave up 4 bases and J gave up 3 bases; unmatched junction bases: 16. The germline gives CDR1 MNHNS, CDR2 SASEGT. The CDR3 is 18 residues long. CDR3 sequence reads: CASSASNRGGLVTDTQYF. CDR3 nucleotide sequence: TGTGCCAGCAGTGCGTCTAATCGGGGAGGACTAGTAACAGATACGCAGTATTTT.

The chain joins TRBV5-4 to TRBJ1-4, with 7 positions matching TRBD1. The V gene's germline CDR1 is SGHNT and CDR2 YYREEE (reference sequence). J gave up 8 bases and V 0 bases, and 10 bases lay outside the gene matches. The CDR3 has 16 amino acids. CDR3 loop: CASSLDPQGVEEKLFF. The CDR3 region has the DNA TGTGCCAGCAGCTTGGATCCCCAGGGGGTGGAGGAAAAACTGTTTTTT.

The chain links TRBV19 to TRBJ2-5; TRBD2 matches at 7 bases. CDR3 size: 15 residues. The ends lost 6 bases at V and 0 bases at J; junction bases unmatched: 7. Looked up from germline, CDR1 is LNHDA and CDR2 is SQIVND (reference sequence). The CDR3 bases are TGTGCCAGTAGCATTCTGGGAGGGAACCAAGAGACCCAGTACTTC. Translation gives CASSILGGNQETQYF.

The rearrangement uses TRBV7-2 and TRBJ2-7, with TRBD2 matching over 13 bases. The CDR3 consists of 15 residues. Germline CDR1 and CDR2: SGHTA and FQGNSA. V was pared by 5 bases and J by 5 bases, with 6 bases of the junction left unmatched. For the CDR3, the DNA is TGTGCCAGCAGCCGAACTAGCGGGAGGGTGGACGAGCAGTACTTC. This translates into CASSRTSGRVDEQYF.

On this clone: Other DNA sequences from this sample encode an identical CDR3 as well. The chain employs TRBV5-1 and TRBJ2-7; D ambiguous. The germline gives CDR1 SGHRS, CDR2 YFSETQ. The CDR3 is 13 residues long. V was trimmed by 2 bases and J by 0 bases, leaving 6 bases between them. The CDR3 is CASSLTASYEQYF. The CDR3 DNA is TGCGCCAGCAGCTTAACAGCCTCCTACGAGCAGTACTTC.

About this clone: Within the sample, other DNA sequences also encode this same CDR3. The V and J genes are TRBV5-1 and TRBJ2-1; D not resolved. This CDR3 is built from 12 residues. V was trimmed by 0 bases and J by 7 bases, leaving 5 bases between them. Germline-derived CDR1 and CDR2 are SGHRS and YFSETQ. The CDR3 reads CASSLDPNEQFF. The DNA of the CDR3 is TGCGCCAGCAGCTTGGATCCAAATGAGCAGTTCTTC.

The chain couples TRBV30 to TRBJ2-1, with D possibly matching TRBD2 (7 bases). With 8 bases removed from V and 4 bases from J, the gap between germline ends came to 18 bases. The CDR3 extends over 14 amino acids. Germline V gene sequence: CDR1 GTSNPN, CDR2 SVGIG (reference sequence). Written as DNA, the CDR3 is TGTGCCACCGACTTGGCGGGGGCTTACAATGAGCAGTTCTTC. Its protein product is CATDLAGAYNEQFF.

To note about this clone: Other DNA variants within this sample encode the same CDR3. The V call is TRBV6-1, the J call TRBJ2-7; D is perhaps TRBD2 (6 bases). Germline V lookup: CDR1 MNHNS, CDR2 SASEGT. V shed 6 bases and J shed 0 bases, with 15 bases lying between them. The CDR3 has 15 amino acids. CDR3 region: CASSPGTFSSYEQYF. The CDR3 region has the DNA TGTGCCAGCAGCCCCGGGACTTTCAGCTCCTACGAGCAGTACTTC.